This T cell receptor (beta chain) was captured in a study of OX40 agonist ivuxolimab in advanced cancers. On the study more broadly: In this trial design, patients received ivuxolimab intravenously at 0.01 to 10 mg/kg every 2 weeks.

General observations from the study: At 0.1 to 3.0 mg/kg and by week 6, clonal expansion occurred in CD4+ and CD8+ blood T cells.

Details on this clone: Antigen unknown.

Germline CDR1 is SGHNT and CDR2 is YYREEE (reference sequence). This CDR3 has 16 amino acids. J lost 1 base, V lost 4 bases, and 7 bases had no gene match. Assay used: immunoSEQ multiplex PCR; TCRdb lists only in-frame clones, some missing. The sample has tens of thousands of clones, about 88% seen once; the top ten hold about 0.2%. This clonotype originated in an adult with an advanced solid tumor such as melanoma, head and neck, liver or kidney cancer. The sequences come from CD4+ or CD8+ T cells sorted from blood, collected in a trial of the OX40 agonist ivuxolimab. The chain joins TRBV5-4 to TRBJ1-1; 10 bases are shared with TRBD1. As DNA, the CDR3 is TGTGCCAGCAGCCGCCTCAGGACAGGGGGGAACACTGAAGCTTTCTTT. Translating gives CASSRLRTGGNTEAFF.